Listed here are 15 T cell receptor beta chains from one sample, sequenced in a study of shared clonotypes between healthy human individuals. The repertoire was sequenced with immunoSEQ multiplex PCR; TCRdb's copy has only in-frame clones and lacks some. The repertoire consists of 2,100,000 or so clones, with approximately 96% occurring once and the leading ten covering about 0.13%. Specimen: naive CD4+ T cells sorted from blood. Subset described: CD45RA+ positively selected. The receptors were sampled from a young man in good health.

The chain couples TRBV30 to TRBJ1-1; maybe TRBD1 (5 bases). Germline CDR1 reads GTSNPN; CDR2 reads SVGIG (reference sequence). The CDR3 is 13 residues long. V lost 0 bases and J 11 bases, leaving 16 bases between the germline ends. CDR3 nucleotides: TGTGCCTGGAGTGTAAGAGTGGGACTGTGGGCTTTCTTT. This translates into CAWSVRVGLWAFF.

The chain combines TRBV30 with TRBJ1-3, with D possibly being TRBD1 (6 bases). Germline V lookup: CDR1 GTSNPN, CDR2 SVGIG (reference sequence). V dropped 4 bases and J dropped 0 bases, with 10 bases sitting between them. CDR3 size: 14 residues. CDR3 sequence: CAWTTGSSGNTIYF. CDR3 DNA: TGTGCCTGGACCACAGGGAGCTCTGGAAACACCATATATTTT.

The chain combines TRBV10-3 with TRBJ2-7; 7 positions agree with TRBD2. Trimming took 3 bases from V and 4 from J; bases not matched to a gene: 6. Germline values: CDR1 ENHRY, CDR2 SYGVKD. CDR3 size: 14 residues. The CDR3 sequence: CAISDSGGGYEQYF. CDR3 sequence (DNA): TGTGCCATCAGTGATAGTGGGGGAGGGTACGAGCAGTACTTC.

This clone was observed a handful of times. Other DNA sequences in this specimen translate into the identical CDR3. The chain has TRBV7-9 and TRBJ1-1; 7 nucleotides agree with TRBD1. J was trimmed by 1 base and V by 4 bases; bases with no gene match: 3. The CDR3 spans 14 residues. Germline CDR1 and CDR2: SEHNR and FQNEAQ (reference sequence). In DNA, the CDR3 is TGTGCCAGCAGCTCCGGGACAGCGAACACTGAAGCTTTCTTT. Translating gives CASSSGTANTEAFF.

The V gene is TRBV6-5, the J gene TRBJ2-7, with 8 bases aligning to TRBD2. V lost 7 bases and J lost 6; bases outside the gene matches: 8. CDR1 and CDR2 from the germline V gene are MNHEY and SVGAGI. This CDR3 region has 13 residues. The CDR3 region is CASTRGGPGEQYF. The CDR3 DNA reads TGTGCCAGCACCCGGGGGGGGCCAGGCGAGCAGTACTTC.

With regard to this clone: Other DNA variants within this sample encode the same CDR3. The genes are TRBV7-9 and TRBJ2-3; tentatively, D is TRBD1 or TRBD2 (5 bases each). This CDR3 has 15 amino acids. The germline V gene has CDR1 SEHNR and CDR2 FQNEAQ (reference sequence). V shed 3 bases and J shed 0 bases, with 10 bases lying between them. The CDR3 sequence: CASSLGRTSTDTQYF. The CDR3 DNA reads as TGTGCCAGCAGCTTGGGACGGACTAGCACAGATACGCAGTATTTT.

On this clone: The identical CDR3 is also encoded by other nucleotide sequences in the sample. This chain joins TRBV15 and TRBJ2-5; D remains unclear. V lost 1 base and J 5 bases, leaving 8 bases between the germline ends. CDR3 size: 13 residues. Looked up from germline, CDR1 is LNHNV and CDR2 is YYDKDF (reference sequence). Here the CDR3 DNA reads TGTGCCACCAGCAGAGGTGTCCAGGAGACCCAGTACTTC. It is translated as CATSRGVQETQYF.

The chain employs TRBV11-1 and TRBJ2-7, with TRBD2 matching 8 bases. The CDR3 length is 14 residues. Germline V CDR1 and CDR2: SGHAT, FQDESV (reference sequence). Unmatched junction bases numbered 8, after V lost 5 bases and J lost 5 bases. CDR3 bases: TGTGCCAGCAGCCCCCTAGGTAGCGGGGACGAGCAGTACTTC. Its protein product is CASSPLGSGDEQYF.

The V and J genes are TRBV27 and TRBJ1-5, with D maybe TRBD1 (5 bases). Trimming stripped 3 bases from V and 2 bases from J, with 8 bases between. Germline CDR1 and CDR2: MNHEY and SMNVEV (reference sequence). The CDR3 spans 14 residues. DNA for the CDR3: TGTGCCAGCAGTTTGGAACAGGGCAATCAGCCCCAGCATTTT. Protein product: CASSLEQGNQPQHF.

J is TRBJ2-7 and V is TRBV11-2, with D possibly being TRBD1 (5 bases). The CDR3 is made up of 15 amino acids. Deletions cut 0 bases from V and 4 bases from J, with 13 bases between. Per the germline V gene, CDR1 is SGHAT and CDR2 is FQNNGV. The chain's CDR3 is CASSLEGWGSYEQYF. CDR3 sequence (DNA): TGTGCCAGCAGCTTAGAGGGGTGGGGCTCGTACGAGCAGTACTTC. The full variable domain, its missing parts supplied by reference TRBV11-2 and TRBJ2-7, is EAGVAQSPRYKIIEKRQSVAFWCNPISGHATLYWYQQILGQGPKLLIQFQNNGVVDDSQLPKDRFSAERLKGVDSTLKIQPAKLEDSAVYLCASSLEGWGSYEQYFGPGTRLTVT.

This chain joins TRBV11-2 and TRBJ2-2; the D is unclear. The CDR3 consists of 15 residues. Deletions cut 5 bases from V and 0 bases from J, with 10 bases between. Germline lookup yields CDR1 SGHAT and CDR2 FQNNGV. DNA for the CDR3: TGTGCCAGCAGCCCCAGAGGCGCGAACACCGGGGAGCTGTTTTTT. Encoded protein: CASSPRGANTGELFF. The variable domain in full, completed from reference TRBV11-2 and TRBJ2-2, reads EAGVAQSPRYKIIEKRQSVAFWCNPISGHATLYWYQQILGQGPKLLIQFQNNGVVDDSQLPKDRFSAERLKGVDSTLKIQPAKLEDSAVYLCASSPRGANTGELFFGEGSRLTVL.

This chain links TRBV5-1 with TRBJ2-3, with 7 bases matching TRBD1. Germline V gives CDR1 SGHRS, CDR2 YFSETQ. V lost 4 bases and J lost 5; bases outside the gene matches: 7. CDR3 length: 14 amino acids. The CDR3 DNA is TGCGCCAGCAGCAAGGACAGGTTGAAAGATACGCAGTATTTT. Translated, it gives CASSKDRLKDTQYF.

The chain uses TRBV2 and TRBJ2-1; D gene unclear. The CDR3 sequence is 14 residues long. Germline lookup yields CDR1 SNHLY and CDR2 FYNNEI. Trimming took 2 bases from V and 4 from J, leaving 9 bases between them. The CDR3 region is CASSESGVYNEQFF. The CDR3 nucleotides read TGTGCCAGCAGTGAAAGTGGAGTGTACAATGAGCAGTTCTTC.

The chain carries TRBV7-9 and TRBJ2-7; possibly TRBD2 for D (5 bases). This CDR3 region has 13 residues. Germline CDR1 is SEHNR and CDR2 is FQNEAQ (reference sequence). With 5 bases removed from V and 6 bases from J, the gap between germline ends came to 14 bases. CDR3 sequence reads: CASSPPGSGEQYF. In nucleotides, the CDR3 is TGTGCCAGCAGCCCTCCGGGATCCGGCGAGCAGTACTTC.

This chain connects TRBV4-1 to TRBJ1-6, with a possible D match to TRBD1 (6 bases). CDR1 MGHRA and CDR2 YSYEKL come from the germline V gene. Trimming took 3 bases from V and 7 from J, leaving 16 bases between them. This CDR3 has 16 amino acids. This chain's CDR3 is CASSQTGRTENSPLHF. The CDR3 DNA reads as TGCGCCAGCAGCCAGACGGGGCGGACAGAAAATTCACCCCTCCACTTT.